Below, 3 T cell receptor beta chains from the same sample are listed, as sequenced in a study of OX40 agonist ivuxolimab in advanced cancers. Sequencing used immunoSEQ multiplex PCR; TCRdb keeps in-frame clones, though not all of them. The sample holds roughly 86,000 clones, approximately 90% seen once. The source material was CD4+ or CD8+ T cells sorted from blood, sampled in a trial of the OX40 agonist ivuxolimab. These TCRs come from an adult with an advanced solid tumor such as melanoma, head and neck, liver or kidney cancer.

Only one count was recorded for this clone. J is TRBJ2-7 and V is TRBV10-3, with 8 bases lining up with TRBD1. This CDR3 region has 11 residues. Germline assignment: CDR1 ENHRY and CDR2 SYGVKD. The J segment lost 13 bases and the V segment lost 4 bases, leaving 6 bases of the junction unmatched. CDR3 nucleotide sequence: TGTGCCATCAGTGGGGGGGACAGGTACTACTTC. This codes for CAISGGDRYYF.

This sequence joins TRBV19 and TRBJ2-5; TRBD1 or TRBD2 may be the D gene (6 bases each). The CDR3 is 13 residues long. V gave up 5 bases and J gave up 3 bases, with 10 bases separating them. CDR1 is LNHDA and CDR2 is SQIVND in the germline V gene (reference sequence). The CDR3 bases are TGTGCCAGTAGTTGGGGGGCGGAAGAGACCCAGTACTTC. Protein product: CASSWGAEETQYF.

This CDR3 is CASSYSTGGNYEQYF. The CDR3 nucleotides read TGTGCCAGCAGTTATTCGACAGGGGGAAACTACGAGCAGTACTTC. This chain connects TRBV6-5 to TRBJ2-7; TRBD1 matches 9 bases. Unmatched junction bases numbered 6, after V lost 3 bases and J lost 3 bases. The CDR3 spans 15 residues. Germline lookup yields CDR1 MNHEY and CDR2 SVGAGI.